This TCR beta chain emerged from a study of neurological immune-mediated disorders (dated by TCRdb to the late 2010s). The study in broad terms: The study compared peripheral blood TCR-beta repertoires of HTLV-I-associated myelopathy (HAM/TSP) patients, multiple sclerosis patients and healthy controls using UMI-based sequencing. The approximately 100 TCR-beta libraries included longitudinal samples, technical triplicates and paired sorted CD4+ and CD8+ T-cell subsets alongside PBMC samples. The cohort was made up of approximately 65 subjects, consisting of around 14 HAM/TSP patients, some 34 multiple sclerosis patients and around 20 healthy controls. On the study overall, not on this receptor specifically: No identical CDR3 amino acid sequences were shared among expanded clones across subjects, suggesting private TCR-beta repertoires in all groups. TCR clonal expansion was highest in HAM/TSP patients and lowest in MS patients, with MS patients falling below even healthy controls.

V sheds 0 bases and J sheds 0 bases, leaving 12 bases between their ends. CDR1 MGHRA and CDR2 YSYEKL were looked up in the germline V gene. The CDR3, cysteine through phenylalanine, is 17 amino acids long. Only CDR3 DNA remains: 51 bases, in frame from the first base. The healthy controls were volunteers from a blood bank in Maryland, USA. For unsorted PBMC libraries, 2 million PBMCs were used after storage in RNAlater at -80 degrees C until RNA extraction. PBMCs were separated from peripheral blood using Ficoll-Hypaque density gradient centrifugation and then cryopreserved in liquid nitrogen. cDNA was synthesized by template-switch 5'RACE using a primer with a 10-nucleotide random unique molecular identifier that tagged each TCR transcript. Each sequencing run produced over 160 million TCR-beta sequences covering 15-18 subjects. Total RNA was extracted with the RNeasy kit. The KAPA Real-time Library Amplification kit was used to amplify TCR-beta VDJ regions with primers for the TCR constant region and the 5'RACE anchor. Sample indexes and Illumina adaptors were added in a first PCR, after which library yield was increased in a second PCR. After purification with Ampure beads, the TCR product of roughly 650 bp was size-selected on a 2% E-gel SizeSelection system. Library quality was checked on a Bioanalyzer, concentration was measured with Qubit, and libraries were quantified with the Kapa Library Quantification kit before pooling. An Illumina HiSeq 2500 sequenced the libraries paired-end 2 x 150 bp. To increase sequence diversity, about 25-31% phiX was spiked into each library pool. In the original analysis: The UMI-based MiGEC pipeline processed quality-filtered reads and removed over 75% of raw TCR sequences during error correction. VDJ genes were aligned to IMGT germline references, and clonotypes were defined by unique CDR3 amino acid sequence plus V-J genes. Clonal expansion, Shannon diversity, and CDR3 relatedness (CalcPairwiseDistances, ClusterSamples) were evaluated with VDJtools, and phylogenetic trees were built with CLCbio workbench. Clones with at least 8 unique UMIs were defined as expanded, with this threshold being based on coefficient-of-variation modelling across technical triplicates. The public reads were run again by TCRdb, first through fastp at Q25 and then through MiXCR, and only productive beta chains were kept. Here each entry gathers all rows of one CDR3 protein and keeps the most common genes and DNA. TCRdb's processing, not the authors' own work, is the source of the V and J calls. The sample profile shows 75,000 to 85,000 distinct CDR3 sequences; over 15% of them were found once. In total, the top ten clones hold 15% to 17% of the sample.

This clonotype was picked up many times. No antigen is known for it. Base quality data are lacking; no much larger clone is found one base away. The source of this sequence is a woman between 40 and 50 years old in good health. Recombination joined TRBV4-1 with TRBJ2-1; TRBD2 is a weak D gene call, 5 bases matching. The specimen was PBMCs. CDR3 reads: CASSQDKAVSSYNEQFF. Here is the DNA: TGCGCCAGCAGCCAAGATAAAGCGGTGAGCTCCTACAATGAGCAGTTCTTC.